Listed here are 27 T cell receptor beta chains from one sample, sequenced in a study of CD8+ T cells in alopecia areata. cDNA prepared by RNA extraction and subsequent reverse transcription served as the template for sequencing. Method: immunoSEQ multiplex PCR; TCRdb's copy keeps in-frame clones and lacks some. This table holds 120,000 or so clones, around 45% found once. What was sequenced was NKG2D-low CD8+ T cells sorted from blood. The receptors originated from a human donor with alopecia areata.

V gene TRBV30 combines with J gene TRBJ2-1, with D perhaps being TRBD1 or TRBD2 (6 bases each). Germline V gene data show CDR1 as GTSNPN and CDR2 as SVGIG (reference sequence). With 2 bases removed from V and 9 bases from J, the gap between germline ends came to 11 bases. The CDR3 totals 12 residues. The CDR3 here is CAWSRGDSEQFF. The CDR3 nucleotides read TGTGCCTGGAGTAGGGGGGATAGTGAGCAGTTCTTC.

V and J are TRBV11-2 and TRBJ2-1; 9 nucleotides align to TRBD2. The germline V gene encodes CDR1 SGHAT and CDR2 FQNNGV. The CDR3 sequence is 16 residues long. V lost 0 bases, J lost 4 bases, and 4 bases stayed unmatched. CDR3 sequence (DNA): TGTGCCAGCAGCTTAGATACAGCGGGAGGATACAATGAGCAGTTCTTC. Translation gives CASSLDTAGGYNEQFF.

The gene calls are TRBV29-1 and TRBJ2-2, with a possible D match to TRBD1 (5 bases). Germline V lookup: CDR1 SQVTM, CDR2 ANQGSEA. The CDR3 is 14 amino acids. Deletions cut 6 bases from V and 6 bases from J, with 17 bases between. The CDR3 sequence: CSVKGLGRAGELFF. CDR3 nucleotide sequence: TGCAGCGTAAAGGGATTGGGGCGCGCCGGGGAGCTGTTTTTT.

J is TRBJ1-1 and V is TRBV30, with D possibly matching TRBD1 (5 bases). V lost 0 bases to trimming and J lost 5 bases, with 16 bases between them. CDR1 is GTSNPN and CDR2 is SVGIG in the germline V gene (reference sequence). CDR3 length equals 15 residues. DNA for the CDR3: TGTGCCTGGAGTGTACTGAGAGGAAGGGGAACTGAAGCTTTCTTT. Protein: CAWSVLRGRGTEAFF.

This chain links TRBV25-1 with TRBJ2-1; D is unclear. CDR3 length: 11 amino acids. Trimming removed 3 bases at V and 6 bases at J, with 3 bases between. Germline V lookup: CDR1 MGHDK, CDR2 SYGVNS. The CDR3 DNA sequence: TGTGCCAGCAGTGACTTCAATGAGCAGTTCTTC. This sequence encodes CASSDFNEQFF. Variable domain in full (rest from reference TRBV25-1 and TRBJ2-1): EADIYQTPRYLVIGTGKKITLECSQTMGHDKMYWYQQDPGMELHLIHYSYGVNSTEKGDLSSESTVSRIRTEHFPLTLESARPSHTSQYLCASSDFNEQFFGPGTRLTVL.

Here the CDR3 DNA reads TGTGCCTGGAGTGGGGGACAGGGGGCATTCAATGAGCAGTTCTTC. This encodes CAWSGGQGAFNEQFF. The rearrangement links TRBV30 to TRBJ2-1, with 12 bases lining up with TRBD1. The CDR3 has 15 amino acids. Germline-derived CDR1 and CDR2 are GTSNPN and SVGIG (reference sequence). Trimming took 1 base from V and 6 from J; bases not matched to a gene: 4.

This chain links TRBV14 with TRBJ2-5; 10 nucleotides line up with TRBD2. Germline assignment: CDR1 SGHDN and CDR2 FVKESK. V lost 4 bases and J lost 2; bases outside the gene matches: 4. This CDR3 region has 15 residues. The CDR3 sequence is CASSRPSGSQETQYF. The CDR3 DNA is TGTGCCAGCAGCCGTCCTAGCGGGAGTCAAGAGACCCAGTACTTC.

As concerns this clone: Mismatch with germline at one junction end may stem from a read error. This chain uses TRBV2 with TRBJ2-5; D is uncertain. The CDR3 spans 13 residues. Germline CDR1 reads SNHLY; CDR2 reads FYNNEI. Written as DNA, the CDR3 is TGTGCCAGCAGCGGCGGCCCCCAAGGGACCCAGTACTTC. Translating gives CASSGGPQGTQYF.

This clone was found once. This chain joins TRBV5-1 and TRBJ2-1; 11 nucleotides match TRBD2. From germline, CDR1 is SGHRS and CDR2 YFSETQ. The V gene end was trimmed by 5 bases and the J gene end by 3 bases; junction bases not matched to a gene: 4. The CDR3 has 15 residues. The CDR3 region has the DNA TGCGCCAGCAGTGTAGCGGGGGGGCTCTACAATGAGCAGTTCTTC. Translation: CASSVAGGLYNEQFF. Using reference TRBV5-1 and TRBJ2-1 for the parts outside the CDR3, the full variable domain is KAGVTQTPRYLIKTRGQQVTLSCSPISGHRSVSWYQQTPGQGLQFLFEYFSETQRNKGNFPGRFSGRQFSNSRSEMNVSTLELGDSALYLCASSVAGGLYNEQFFGPGTRLTVL.

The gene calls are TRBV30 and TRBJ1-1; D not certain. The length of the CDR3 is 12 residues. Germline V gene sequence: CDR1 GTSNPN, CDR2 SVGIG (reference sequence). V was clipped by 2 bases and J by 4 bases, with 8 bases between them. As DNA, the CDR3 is TGTGCCTGGAGTTCGTCAATCACTGAAGCTTTCTTT. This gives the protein CAWSSSITEAFF.

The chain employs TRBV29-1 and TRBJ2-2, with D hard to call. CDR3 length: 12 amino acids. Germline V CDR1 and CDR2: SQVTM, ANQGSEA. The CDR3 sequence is CSAIGDTGELFF. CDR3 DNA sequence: TGCAGTGCCATTGGGGACACCGGGGAGCTGTTTTTT.

This CDR3 is CSVEVGSGSYEQYF. The CDR3 DNA follows: TGCAGCGTTGAAGTGGGCTCCGGTTCCTACGAGCAGTACTTC. This sequence joins TRBV29-1 and TRBJ2-7; no reliable D call. Per the germline V gene, CDR1 is SQVTM and CDR2 is ANQGSEA. The CDR3 is made up of 14 amino acids. Trimming removed 1 base at V and 1 base at J, with 11 bases between.

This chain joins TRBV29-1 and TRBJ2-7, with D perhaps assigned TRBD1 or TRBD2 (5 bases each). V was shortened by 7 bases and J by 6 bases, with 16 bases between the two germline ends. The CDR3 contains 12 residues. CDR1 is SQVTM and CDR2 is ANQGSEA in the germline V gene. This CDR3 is CSASGTWVEQYF. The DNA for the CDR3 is TGCAGCGCCTCCGGGACGTGGGTCGAGCAGTACTTC.

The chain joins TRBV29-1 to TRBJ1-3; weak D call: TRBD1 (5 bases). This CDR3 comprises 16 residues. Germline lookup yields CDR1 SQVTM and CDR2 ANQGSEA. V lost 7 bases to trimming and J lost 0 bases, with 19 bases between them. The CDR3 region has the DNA TGCAGCGCTGTACCTGGGACGGGCGGCTCTGGAAACACCATATATTTT. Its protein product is CSAVPGTGGSGNTIYF.

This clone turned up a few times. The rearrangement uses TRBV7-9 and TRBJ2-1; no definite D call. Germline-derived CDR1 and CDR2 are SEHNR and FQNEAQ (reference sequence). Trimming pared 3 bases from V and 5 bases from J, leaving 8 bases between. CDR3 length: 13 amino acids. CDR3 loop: CASSFGVNNEQFF. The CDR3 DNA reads TGTGCCAGCAGCTTCGGCGTCAACAATGAGCAGTTCTTC.

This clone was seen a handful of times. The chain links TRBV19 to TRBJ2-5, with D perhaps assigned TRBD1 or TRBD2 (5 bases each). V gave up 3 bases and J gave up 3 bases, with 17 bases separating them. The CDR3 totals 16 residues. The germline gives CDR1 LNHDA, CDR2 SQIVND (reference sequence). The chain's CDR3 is CASSIRGRSLEETQYF. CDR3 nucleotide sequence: TGTGCCAGTAGTATTAGGGGACGTTCTTTGGAAGAGACCCAGTACTTC.

DNA for the CDR3: TGCAGTGCACGGACCCGTAATGAGCAGTTCTTC. This codes for CSARTRNEQFF. The chain recombines TRBV20-1 with TRBJ2-1; D remains unclear. CDR1 is DFQATT and CDR2 is SNEGSKA in the germline V gene (reference sequence). Deletions cut 6 bases from V and 7 bases from J, with 10 bases between. The CDR3 sequence is 11 residues long.

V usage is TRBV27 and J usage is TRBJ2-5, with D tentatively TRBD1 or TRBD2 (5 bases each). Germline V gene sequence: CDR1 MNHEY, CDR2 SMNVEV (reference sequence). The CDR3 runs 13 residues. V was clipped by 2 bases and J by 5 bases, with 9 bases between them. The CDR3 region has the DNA TGTGCCAGCAGTTTAGGGACGACGGAGACCCAGTACTTC. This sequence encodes CASSLGTTETQYF.

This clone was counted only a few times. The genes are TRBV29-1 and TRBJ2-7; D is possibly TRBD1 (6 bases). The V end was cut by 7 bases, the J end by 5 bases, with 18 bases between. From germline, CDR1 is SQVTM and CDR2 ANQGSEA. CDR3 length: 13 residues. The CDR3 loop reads CSAGDPNGDEQYF. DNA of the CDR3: TGCAGCGCAGGGGACCCCAACGGGGACGAGCAGTACTTC.

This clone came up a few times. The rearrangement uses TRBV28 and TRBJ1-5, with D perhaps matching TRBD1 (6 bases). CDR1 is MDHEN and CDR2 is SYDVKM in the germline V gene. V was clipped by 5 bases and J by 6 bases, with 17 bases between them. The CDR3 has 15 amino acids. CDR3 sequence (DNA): TGTGCCAGCAGTCCCGTAAGGGGGTTAGGTCAGCCCCAGCATTTT. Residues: CASSPVRGLGQPQHF.

CDR3 sequence reads: CAISGLERGTDTQYF. CDR3 sequence (DNA): TGTGCCATCAGTGGACTGGAAAGAGGCACAGATACGCAGTATTTT. V and J are TRBV10-3 and TRBJ2-3; no firm D call. In germline, CDR1 is ENHRY, CDR2 SYGVKD. V was trimmed by 4 bases and J by 1 base, leaving 12 bases between them. This CDR3 comprises 15 residues.

CDR3 region: CSVVAGVSNEQFF. CDR3 coding DNA: TGCAGCGTTGTGGCGGGAGTTTCAAATGAGCAGTTCTTC. The chain combines TRBV29-1 with TRBJ2-1, with TRBD2 matching over 7 bases. The CDR3 sequence is 13 residues long. Unmatched junction bases numbered 7, after V lost 4 bases and J lost 7 bases. Per the germline V gene, CDR1 is SQVTM and CDR2 is ANQGSEA.

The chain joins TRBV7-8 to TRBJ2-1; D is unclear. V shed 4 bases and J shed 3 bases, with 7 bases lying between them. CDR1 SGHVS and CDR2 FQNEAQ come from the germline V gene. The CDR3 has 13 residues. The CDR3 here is CASSSPDYNEQFF. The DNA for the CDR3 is TGTGCCAGCAGCTCGCCTGACTACAATGAGCAGTTCTTC.

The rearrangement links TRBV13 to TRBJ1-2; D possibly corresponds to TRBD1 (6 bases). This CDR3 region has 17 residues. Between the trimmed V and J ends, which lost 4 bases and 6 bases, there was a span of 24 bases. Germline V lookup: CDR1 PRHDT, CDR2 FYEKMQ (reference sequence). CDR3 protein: CASSSGVRGATWDGYTF. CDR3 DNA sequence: TGTGCCAGCAGCTCGGGTGTAAGGGGGGCGACTTGGGATGGCTACACCTTC. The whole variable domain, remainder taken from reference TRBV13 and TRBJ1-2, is AAGVIQSPRHLIKEKRETATLKCYPIPRHDTVYWYQQGPGQDPQFLISFYEKMQSDKGSIPDRFSAQQFSDYHSELNMSSLELGDSALYFCASSSGVRGATWDGYTFGSGTRLTVV.

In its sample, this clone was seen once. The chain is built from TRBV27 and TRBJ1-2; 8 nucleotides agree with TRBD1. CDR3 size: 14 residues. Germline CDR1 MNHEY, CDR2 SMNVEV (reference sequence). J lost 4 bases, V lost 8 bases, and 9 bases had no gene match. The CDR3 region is CASGPRGTGYGYTF. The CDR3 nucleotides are TGTGCCAGCGGGCCTCGTGGGACAGGCTATGGCTACACCTTC.

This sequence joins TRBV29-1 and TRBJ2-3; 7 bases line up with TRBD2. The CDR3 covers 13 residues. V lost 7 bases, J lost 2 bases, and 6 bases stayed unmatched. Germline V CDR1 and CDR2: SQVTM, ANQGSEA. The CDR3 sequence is CSGQGGDTDTQYF. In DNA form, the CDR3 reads TGCAGCGGGCAGGGAGGGGACACAGATACGCAGTATTTT.

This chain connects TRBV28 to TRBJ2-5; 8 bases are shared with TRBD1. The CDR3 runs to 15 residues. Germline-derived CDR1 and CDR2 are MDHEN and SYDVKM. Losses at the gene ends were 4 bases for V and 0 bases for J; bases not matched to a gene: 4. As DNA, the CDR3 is TGTGCCAGCAGTTCGACAGGGGCGTACCAAGAGACCCAGTACTTC. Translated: CASSSTGAYQETQYF.